This note documents a single T cell receptor (beta chain) sequence. Its antigen is as yet unknown. This sample was taken from a study of radiotherapy plus CTLA-4 blockade in lung cancer. Background on the study: Overall, less than 20% of patients showed an objective response, while 31% attained disease control.

Regarding the study as a whole: With interferon-beta, early dynamics of blood T cell clones were reported to best predict response. Clones of tumor-derived TCRs expanded in blood after radiotherapy plus ipilimumab.

The CDR3 totals 17 residues. The J segment lost 3 bases and the V segment lost 3 bases, leaving 10 bases of the junction unmatched. The germline CDR1 and CDR2 sequences are LGHNA and YSLEER. The repertoire was sequenced with immunoSEQ multiplex PCR; TCRdb's copy has only in-frame clones and lacks some. The table lists fewer than 140,000 clones, roughly 84% of them singletons. This TCR came from a human donor with non-small cell lung cancer that progressed on radiotherapy plus ipilimumab. Some clones in this sample may be carry-over from other donors' samples. The sequencing here drew on peripheral blood, taken from a patient treated with radiotherapy plus ipilimumab. This chain connects TRBV4-3 to TRBJ1-1, with 10 bases identical to TRBD1. CDR3: CASSHRTGGVFDTEAFF. CDR3 DNA: TGCGCCAGCAGCCACCGGACAGGGGGTGTGTTTGACACTGAAGCTTTCTTT.